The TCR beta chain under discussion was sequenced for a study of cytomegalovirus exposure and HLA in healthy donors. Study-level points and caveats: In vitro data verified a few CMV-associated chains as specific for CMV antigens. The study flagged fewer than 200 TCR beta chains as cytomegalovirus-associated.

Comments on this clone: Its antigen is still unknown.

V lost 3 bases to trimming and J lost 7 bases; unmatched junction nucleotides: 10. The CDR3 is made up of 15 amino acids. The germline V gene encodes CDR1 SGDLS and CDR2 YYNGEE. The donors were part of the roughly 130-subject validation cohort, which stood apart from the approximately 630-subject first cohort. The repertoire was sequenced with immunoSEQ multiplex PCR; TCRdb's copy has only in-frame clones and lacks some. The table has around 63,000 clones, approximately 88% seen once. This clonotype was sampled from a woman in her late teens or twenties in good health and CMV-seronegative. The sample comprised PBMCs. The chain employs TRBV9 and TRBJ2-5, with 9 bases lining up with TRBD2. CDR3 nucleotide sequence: TGTGCCAGCAGCGCACGGACTAGCGAGTACTCGACCCAGTACTTC. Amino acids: CASSARTSEYSTQYF. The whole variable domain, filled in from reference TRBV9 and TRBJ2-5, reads DSGVTQTPKHLITATGQRVTLRCSPRSGDLSVYWYQQSLDQGLQFLIQYYNGEERAKGNILERFSAQQFPDLHSELNLSSLELGDSALYFCASSARTSEYSTQYFGPGTRLLVL.